The clone carrying this T cell receptor beta chain has just a few counts. Its cognate antigen is unknown. The data originate from a study of shared clonotypes between healthy human individuals. Study-wide results and caveats: Shared clonotypes: about 4.6% naive CD4, under 4% naive CD8, less than 2.5% memory CD4, around 0.4% memory CD8.

This CDR3 has 15 residues. The V end was cut by 3 bases, the J end by 8 bases, with 18 bases between. Germline V lookup: CDR1 SGHRS, CDR2 YFSETQ. The repertoire was sequenced with immunoSEQ multiplex PCR; TCRdb's copy has only in-frame clones and lacks some. The sample includes about a million clones, roughly 80% of them seen just once. The chain links TRBV5-1 to TRBJ2-1; D may correspond to TRBD1 or TRBD2 (5 bases each). Sequencing was carried out using memory CD4+ T cells from PBMCs. Subset given: CD45RA-negative fraction. The receptor's source is a man younger than 30 in good health. Some clones in this sample may be carry-over from other donors' samples. The CDR3 loop reads CASSSRGVSVDEQFF. DNA of the CDR3: TGCGCCAGCAGCTCGCGAGGGGTATCGGTGGATGAGCAGTTCTTC.